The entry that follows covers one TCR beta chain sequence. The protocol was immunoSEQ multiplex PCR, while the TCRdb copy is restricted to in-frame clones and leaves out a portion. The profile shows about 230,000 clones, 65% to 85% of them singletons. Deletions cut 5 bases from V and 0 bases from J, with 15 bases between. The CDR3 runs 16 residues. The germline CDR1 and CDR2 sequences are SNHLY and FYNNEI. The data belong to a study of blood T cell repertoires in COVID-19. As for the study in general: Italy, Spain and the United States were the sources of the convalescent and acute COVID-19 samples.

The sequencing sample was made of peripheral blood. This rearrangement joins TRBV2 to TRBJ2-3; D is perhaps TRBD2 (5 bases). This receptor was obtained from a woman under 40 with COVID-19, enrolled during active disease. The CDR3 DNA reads TGTGCCAGCAGTTACCACGGACTGTCTAGCACAGATACGCAGTATTTT. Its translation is CASSYHGLSSTDTQYF.